Presented here are 31 T cell receptor beta chains from one specimen sequenced in a study of cytomegalovirus exposure and HLA in healthy donors. This PCR relied on a set of 60 Vbeta primers and 13 Jbeta primers. Produced via immunoSEQ multiplex PCR; TCRdb's table is partial and in-frame only. The sample gives approximately 120,000 clones, approximately 10% of which show up once; roughly 4.6% is in the top ten. What was sequenced was PBMCs. The receptors derive from a young woman in good health and CMV-seropositive.

This clone has more than one count but fewer than ten. The J gene is TRBJ2-7, the V gene TRBV19; TRBD1 matches 11 bases. CDR3 length: 14 amino acids. Germline values: CDR1 LNHDA, CDR2 SQIVND (reference sequence). The V gene end was trimmed by 6 bases and the J gene end by 4 bases; junction bases not matched to a gene: 5. Written as DNA, the CDR3 is TGTGCCAGTAGCCGGACAGGGGGCGATTACGAGCAGTACTTC. Its protein product is CASSRTGGDYEQYF.

This clone has more than one count but fewer than ten. The chain joins TRBV6-4 to TRBJ2-3; 9 nucleotides align to TRBD2. The CDR3 length is 16 residues. V lost 6 bases, J lost 0 bases, and 7 bases stayed unmatched. From germline, CDR1 is MRHNA and CDR2 SNTAGT. In DNA, the CDR3 is TGTGCCAGCAGGGGCGGGAGGGCCAATAGCACAGATACGCAGTATTTT. Its translation is CASRGGRANSTDTQYF.

This clone was observed a handful of times. V is TRBV28 and J is TRBJ2-7; TRBD1 might be the D (6 bases). Germline loops: CDR1 MDHEN, CDR2 SYDVKM. This CDR3 has 13 residues. V dropped 5 bases and J dropped 2 bases, with 10 bases sitting between them. The CDR3 nucleotides read TGTGCCAGCAGTCAGGGGCTTACCTACGAGCAGTACTTC. Its protein is CASSQGLTYEQYF.

The J gene is TRBJ1-5, the V gene TRBV5-8; D gene uncertain. Per germline, CDR1 SGHTS and CDR2 YDEGEE. The CDR3 has 16 residues. Trimming shortened V by 4 bases and J by 3 bases, and 17 bases separated the two germline ends. CDR3: CASSPTSANLNQPQHF. As DNA, the CDR3 is TGTGCCAGCAGCCCGACTTCGGCGAACCTCAATCAGCCCCAGCATTTT.

This chain uses TRBV5-1 with TRBJ2-1; TRBD2 agrees at 9 bases. The CDR3 spans 17 residues. Germline values: CDR1 SGHRS, CDR2 YFSETQ. V shed 3 bases and J 8 bases; nucleotides not matched to a gene: 15. The CDR3 region is CASSYLLTLAGRHEQFF. Written as DNA, the CDR3 is TGCGCCAGCAGCTACCTACTTACCCTAGCGGGGCGCCATGAGCAGTTCTTC.

This clone turned up a few times. The rearrangement joins TRBV25-1 to TRBJ1-4; 11 bases are shared with TRBD1. In germline, CDR1 is MGHDK, CDR2 SYGVNS. The CDR3 runs to 15 residues. Losses at the gene ends were 6 bases for V and 7 bases for J; bases not matched to a gene: 7. CDR3 DNA: TGTGCCAGCAGCCTAGAAGGGACAGGGGGTGAAAAACTGTTTTTT. Amino acid sequence: CASSLEGTGGEKLFF.

This clone was found a few times. This chain joins TRBV18 and TRBJ1-1; D uncertain. This CDR3 spans 15 amino acids. Looked up from germline, CDR1 is KGHSH and CDR2 is LQKENI. Trimming took 0 bases from V and 8 from J, leaving 16 bases between them. The CDR3 is CASSPPSRRLAEAFF. CDR3 nucleotide sequence: TGTGCCAGCTCACCACCCTCCAGGAGGCTAGCGGAAGCTTTCTTT.

This clone occurred a few times. The chain joins TRBV6-1 to TRBJ2-4, with D perhaps matching TRBD2 (7 bases). The CDR3 consists of 13 residues. Per the germline V gene, CDR1 is MNHNS and CDR2 is SASEGT. V lost 8 bases, J lost 8 bases, and 16 bases lay in between. This chain's CDR3 is CASVRGARDIQYF. The CDR3 DNA reads TGTGCCAGCGTTCGGGGGGCCCGAGACATTCAGTACTTC.

This clone showed up just a few times. V is TRBV19 and J is TRBJ2-7; TRBD2 matches at 7 bases. This CDR3 comprises 16 residues. V gave up 5 bases and J gave up 2 bases; unmatched junction bases: 12. The germline V gene has CDR1 LNHDA and CDR2 SQIVND (reference sequence). Here the CDR3 DNA reads TGTGCCAGTAGTCTAAAGGTTGGGGGACTAACCTACGAGCAGTACTTC. Its translation is CASSLKVGGLTYEQYF.

V gene TRBV18 combines with J gene TRBJ2-5; possible D gene TRBD1, 6 bases. CDR1 and CDR2 (germline): KGHSH, LQKENI. This CDR3 has 15 residues. Deletions cut 0 bases from V and 1 base from J, with 9 bases between. This CDR3 reads CASSPPGHPQETQYF. The CDR3 nucleotides read TGTGCCAGCTCACCACCGGGACATCCCCAAGAGACCCAGTACTTC.

This clone was recorded a few times. In nucleotides, the CDR3 is TGTGCCAGCAGTTTCACAGGGGTGAACACTGAAGCTTTCTTT. As protein: CASSFTGVNTEAFF. The chain joins TRBV6-6 to TRBJ1-1; the match to TRBD1 covers 7 bases. The V and J ends lost 4 bases and 0 bases, in that order; junction bases with no gene match: 2. Per the germline V gene, CDR1 is MNHNY and CDR2 is SVGAGI (reference sequence). The CDR3 loop spans 14 amino acids.

This rearrangement joins TRBV14 to TRBJ2-3; 15 bases fit TRBD2. V trimming: 4 bases; J trimming: 5 bases; junction bases outside the gene matches: 4. CDR1 and CDR2 from the germline V gene are SGHDN and FVKESK. The CDR3 extends over 16 amino acids. CDR3 loop: CASSLSGLAGGDTQYF. The CDR3 nucleotides are TGTGCCAGCAGCCTCTCGGGACTAGCGGGAGGAGATACGCAGTATTTT.

The chain has TRBV28 and TRBJ2-5, with D tentatively TRBD2 (6 bases). Trimming removed 8 bases from V and 9 bases from J, with 22 bases in between. Germline CDR1 MDHEN, CDR2 SYDVKM. This CDR3 spans 14 amino acids. The CDR3 coding sequence is TGTGCCAGCGTGGACCCCTTTTTTTCGGGGGCCCAGTACTTC. Its translation: CASVDPFFSGAQYF.

This clone was picked up a small number of times. The chain joins TRBV2 to TRBJ1-2, with 10 bases that match TRBD1. CDR3 length: 15 amino acids. V was pared by 4 bases and J by 4 bases, with 6 bases of the junction left unmatched. The V gene's germline CDR1 is SNHLY and CDR2 FYNNEI. CDR3 coding DNA: TGTGCCAGCAGTGGGACCGACAGGGGGCTCTATGGCTACACCTTC. It is translated as CASSGTDRGLYGYTF.

This clone came up a few times. This chain joins TRBV4-2 and TRBJ2-7; the D is unclear. V dropped 1 base and J dropped 1 base, with 5 bases sitting between them. Germline V CDR1 and CDR2: LGHNA, YNFKEQ. The CDR3 is 13 residues long. The CDR3 coding sequence is TGTGCCAGCAGCCAAGTAGAGTCCTACGAGCAGTACTTC. Amino acids: CASSQVESYEQYF.

The chain combines TRBV4-2 with TRBJ2-3; 7 nucleotides line up with TRBD2. Germline CDR1 reads LGHNA; CDR2 reads YNFKEQ. The CDR3 sequence is 14 residues long. J was trimmed by 6 bases and V by 0 bases; bases with no gene match: 3. CDR3 nucleotide sequence: TGTGCCAGCAGCCAAGACCTCGGGAGGGATACGCAGTATTTT. The encoded protein is CASSQDLGRDTQYF.

This clone has only a few counts. In DNA form, the CDR3 reads TGTGCCGGCGCCGGGACAGCAAAGAATGAGCAGTTCTTC. Amino acid sequence: CAGAGTAKNEQFF. This sequence joins TRBV7-9 and TRBJ2-1; 7 bases map to TRBD1. J lost 7 bases, V lost 11 bases, and 11 bases had no gene match. Germline V CDR1 and CDR2: SEHNR, FQNEAQ (reference sequence). CDR3 length: 13 amino acids.

This clone was counted between two and nine times. DNA of the CDR3: TGTGCCAGCAGTTTCGGGGGAGGGGTGTATAGTGAGCAGTTCTTC. Translation: CASSFGGGVYSEQFF. This chain uses TRBV27 with TRBJ2-1; the match to TRBD2 covers 7 bases. The CDR3 has 15 residues. From germline, CDR1 is MNHEY and CDR2 SMNVEV (reference sequence). V dropped 3 bases and J dropped 9; count of bases not matched to a gene: 11.

There are a few counts of this clone. The genes are TRBV30 and TRBJ2-7, with TRBD2 as a possible D gene (6 bases). The CDR3 length is 14 residues. V dropped 4 bases and J dropped 3 bases, with 16 bases sitting between them. From germline, CDR1 is GTSNPN and CDR2 SVGIG (reference sequence). As DNA, the CDR3 is TGTGCCTGGACCCGATTCACCGGGGGCTACGAGCAGTACTTC. This codes for CAWTRFTGGYEQYF. The full variable domain, completed using reference TRBV30 and TRBJ2-7, is SQTIHQWPATLVQPVGSPLSLECTVEGTSNPNLYWYRQAAGRGLQLLFYSVGIGQISSEVPQNLSASRPQDRQFILSSKKLLLSDSGFYLCAWTRFTGGYEQYFGPGTRLTVT.

A remark on this clone: The sample holds other DNA sequences that translate to the same CDR3. This chain uses TRBV15 with TRBJ1-2; D not resolved. The germline V gene encodes CDR1 LNHNV and CDR2 YYDKDF (reference sequence). CDR3 length: 12 residues. The V end was cut by 6 bases, the J end by 4 bases, with 9 bases between. As DNA, the CDR3 is TGTGCCACCAGGGAGGTGGGCTATGGCTACACCTTC. Protein: CATREVGYGYTF.

The sample holds a few counts of this clone. The rearrangement links TRBV5-1 to TRBJ2-5; no firm D call. Germline V gene lookup returns CDR1 SGHRS and CDR2 YFSETQ. V gave up 0 bases and J gave up 2 bases, with 11 bases separating them. The CDR3 sequence is 15 residues long. CDR3 loop: CASSLGANKQETQYF. The DNA of the CDR3 is TGCGCCAGCAGCTTGGGGGCAAACAAACAAGAGACCCAGTACTTC.

This clone occurred a few times. CDR3 bases: TGTGCCAGCAGCCAAGAAAATCCGTACGAGCAGTACTTC. Its protein is CASSQENPYEQYF. The chain has TRBV4-2 and TRBJ2-7, with D hard to call. Germline values: CDR1 LGHNA, CDR2 YNFKEQ. The CDR3 is 13 amino acids. Trimming removed 0 bases at V and 4 bases at J, with 7 bases between.

V gene TRBV5-1 combines with J gene TRBJ1-3; 8 bases are shared with TRBD1. The germline CDR1 and CDR2 sequences are SGHRS and YFSETQ. The CDR3 sequence is 14 residues long. V lost 4 bases and J lost 3; bases outside the gene matches: 3. CDR3 nucleotide sequence: TGCGCCAGCAGCCAACAGGGGGATGGAAACACCATATATTTT. It encodes CASSQQGDGNTIYF.

This chain joins TRBV30 and TRBJ1-2; TRBD1 is a possible D gene (5 bases). The germline V and J ends were trimmed by 1 base and 3 bases, with 9 bases remaining between them. This CDR3 spans 13 amino acids. Germline loops: CDR1 GTSNPN, CDR2 SVGIG (reference sequence). The CDR3: CAWSGGRDYGYTF. The CDR3 bases are TGTGCCTGGAGTGGGGGCAGAGACTATGGCTACACCTTC.

This clone was recorded a few times. CDR3 loop: CASTGVGGAAGNTIYF. DNA of the CDR3: TGTGCCAGCACAGGGGTCGGAGGAGCAGCTGGAAACACCATATATTTT. The V call is TRBV2, the J call TRBJ1-3, with D tentatively TRBD1 (6 bases). The CDR3 runs 16 residues. Germline lookup yields CDR1 SNHLY and CDR2 FYNNEI. V lost 7 bases and J 2 bases, leaving 18 bases between the germline ends.

The V call is TRBV2, the J call TRBJ1-3; D unresolved. This CDR3 has 13 residues. Per the germline V gene, CDR1 is SNHLY and CDR2 is FYNNEI. V was trimmed by 7 bases and J by 3 bases, leaving 10 bases between them. The CDR3 coding sequence is TGTGCCAGCACTTTCCAGCGTGGAAACACCATATATTTT. It encodes CASTFQRGNTIYF.

The V and J genes are TRBV29-1 and TRBJ1-2; maybe TRBD1 (5 bases). V lost 7 bases, J lost 2 bases, and 14 bases lay in between. This CDR3 is built from 13 residues. Germline V gene sequence: CDR1 SQVTM, CDR2 ANQGSEA. The CDR3 loop is CSALLRGNYGYTF. In DNA, the CDR3 is TGCAGCGCGCTTCTCCGGGGGAACTATGGCTACACCTTC.

The genes are TRBV28 and TRBJ2-7, with D maybe TRBD2 (6 bases). The V gene's germline CDR1 is MDHEN and CDR2 SYDVKM. Trimming took off 5 bases at V and 2 bases at J, with 13 bases between the two ends. The CDR3 consists of 14 residues. CDR3 protein: CASSEAGRTYEQYF. Written as DNA, the CDR3 is TGTGCCAGCAGTGAGGCGGGACGAACCTACGAGCAGTACTTC.

The chain couples TRBV30 to TRBJ1-2; TRBD1 agrees at 9 bases. In germline, CDR1 is GTSNPN, CDR2 SVGIG (reference sequence). There are 14 residues in the CDR3. Germline trimming cut 0 bases from V and 8 bases from J; bases unmatched to any gene: 7. The DNA of the CDR3 is TGTGCCTGGAGTGTAGGGACAGGGAACTTGGGCTACACCTTC. Translation gives CAWSVGTGNLGYTF.

The chain employs TRBV6-1 and TRBJ2-3; 12 bases map to TRBD2. Germline-derived CDR1 and CDR2 are MNHNS and SASEGT. The CDR3 length is 18 residues. V dropped 2 bases and J dropped 3; count of bases not matched to a gene: 9. The CDR3 loop reads CASSEIRLAGEITDTQYF. In DNA form, the CDR3 reads TGTGCCAGCAGTGAAATCCGACTAGCGGGAGAAATTACAGATACGCAGTATTTT.

This clone was seen a handful of times. The rearrangement links TRBV6-5 to TRBJ2-5, with unresolved D. V was pared by 4 bases and J by 4 bases, with 4 bases between. CDR3 size: 11 residues. Germline V gives CDR1 MNHEY, CDR2 SVGAGI. The DNA for the CDR3 is TGTGCCAGCAGTTCCAGAGAGACCCAGTACTTC. The encoded protein is CASSSRETQYF.